This T cell receptor (beta chain) was identified during a study of T-cell memory formation after mild COVID-19. This clonotype was seen a few times. What it binds is not known. Sample barcodes and UMIs were carried by the TCR alpha and TCR beta cDNA libraries that 5'RACE generated with constant-segment primers. One entry per CDR3 protein results from TCRdb running MiXCR on the 5' RACE reads. The sample includes about 340,000 distinct CDR3 sequences, 20% to 25% of them seen just once. The V and J ends lost 5 bases and 1 base, in that order; junction bases with no gene match: 8. This CDR3 is built from 16 residues. Overall study results and limits: CD4+ clones that contracted lay mainly in CM and EM; CD8+ ones lay in EMRA. CD4/CD8 balance characterized clones contracting day 15 to 85, and CD4+ skew characterized later expanders.

The V and J genes are TRBV12-3 or TRBV12-4 and TRBJ1-2; 9 bases map to TRBD1. Material for sequencing was PBMCs or a T cell subset sorted from them (not recorded which). The TCR sequence derives from a man aged 18 to 29 who had mild COVID-19 (a few samples of this study predate the infection). Cell type and time point are not known. The CDR3 reads CASSRTGGRVNYGYTF. The CDR3 region has the DNA TGTGCCAGCAGTCGAACAGGGGGCCGGGTTAACTATGGCTACACCTTC.